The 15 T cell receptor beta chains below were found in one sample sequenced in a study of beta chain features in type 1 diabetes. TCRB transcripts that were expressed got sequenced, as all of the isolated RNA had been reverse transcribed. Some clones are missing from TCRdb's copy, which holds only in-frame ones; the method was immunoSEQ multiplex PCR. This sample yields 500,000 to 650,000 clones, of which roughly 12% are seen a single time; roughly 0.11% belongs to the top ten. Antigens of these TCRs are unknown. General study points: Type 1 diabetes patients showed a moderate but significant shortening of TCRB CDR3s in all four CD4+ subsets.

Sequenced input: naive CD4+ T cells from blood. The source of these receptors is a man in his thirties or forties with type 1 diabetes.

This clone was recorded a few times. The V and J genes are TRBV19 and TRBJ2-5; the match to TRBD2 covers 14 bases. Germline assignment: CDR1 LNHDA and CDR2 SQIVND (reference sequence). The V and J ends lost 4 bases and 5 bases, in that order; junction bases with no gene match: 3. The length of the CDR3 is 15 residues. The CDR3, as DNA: TGTGCCAGTAGTACCAGGACTAGCGGGGGGGAGACCCAGTACTTC. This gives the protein CASSTRTSGGETQYF.

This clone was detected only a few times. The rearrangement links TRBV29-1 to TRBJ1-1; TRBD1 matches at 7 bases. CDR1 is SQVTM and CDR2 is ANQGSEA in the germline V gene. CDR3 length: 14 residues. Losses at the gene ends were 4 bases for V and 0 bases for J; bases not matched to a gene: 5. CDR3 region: CSVVTGTLNTEAFF. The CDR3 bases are TGCAGCGTTGTGACAGGGACCCTGAACACTGAAGCTTTCTTT.

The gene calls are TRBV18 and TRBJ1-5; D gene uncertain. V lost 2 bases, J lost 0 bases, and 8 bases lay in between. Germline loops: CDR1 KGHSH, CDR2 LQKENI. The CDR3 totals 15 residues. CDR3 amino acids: CASSPVRVSNQPQHF. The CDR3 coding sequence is TGTGCCAGCTCACCAGTTCGGGTTAGCAATCAGCCCCAGCATTTT.

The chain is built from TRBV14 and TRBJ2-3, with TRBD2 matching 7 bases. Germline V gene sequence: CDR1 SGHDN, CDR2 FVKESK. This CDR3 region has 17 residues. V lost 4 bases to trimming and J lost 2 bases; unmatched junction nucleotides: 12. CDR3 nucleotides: TGTGCCAGCAGCCCCCGTGGGCTAGCGGCTTTCACAGATACGCAGTATTTT. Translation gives CASSPRGLAAFTDTQYF.

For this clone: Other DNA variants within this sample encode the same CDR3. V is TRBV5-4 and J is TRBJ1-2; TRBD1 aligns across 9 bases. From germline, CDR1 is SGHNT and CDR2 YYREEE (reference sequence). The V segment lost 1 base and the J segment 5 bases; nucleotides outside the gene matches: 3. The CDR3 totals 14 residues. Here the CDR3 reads CASSLRDRDYGYTF. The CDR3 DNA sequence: TGTGCCAGCAGCTTGCGGGACAGGGATTATGGCTACACCTTC.

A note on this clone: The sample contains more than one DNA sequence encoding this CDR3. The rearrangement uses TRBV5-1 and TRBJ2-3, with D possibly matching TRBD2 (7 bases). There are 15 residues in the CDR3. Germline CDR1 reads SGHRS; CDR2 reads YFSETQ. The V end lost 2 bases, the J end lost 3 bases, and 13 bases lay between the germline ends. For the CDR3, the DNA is TGCGCCAGCAGCTTTTTGGGGGGGCGGACAGATACGCAGTATTTT. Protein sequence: CASSFLGGRTDTQYF.

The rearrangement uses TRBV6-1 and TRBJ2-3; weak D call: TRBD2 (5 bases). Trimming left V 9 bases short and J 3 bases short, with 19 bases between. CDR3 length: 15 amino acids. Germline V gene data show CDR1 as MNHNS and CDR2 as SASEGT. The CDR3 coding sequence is TGTGCCAGTAGGGAGAAGGGCAGACCTACAGATACGCAGTATTTT. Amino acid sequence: CASREKGRPTDTQYF.

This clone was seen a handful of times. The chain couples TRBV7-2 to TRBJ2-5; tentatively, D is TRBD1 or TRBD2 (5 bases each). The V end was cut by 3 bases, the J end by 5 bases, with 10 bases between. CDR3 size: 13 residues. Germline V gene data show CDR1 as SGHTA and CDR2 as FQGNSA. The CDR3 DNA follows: TGTGCCAGCAGCTTTGGGGGACGGGAGACCCAGTACTTC. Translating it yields CASSFGGRETQYF.

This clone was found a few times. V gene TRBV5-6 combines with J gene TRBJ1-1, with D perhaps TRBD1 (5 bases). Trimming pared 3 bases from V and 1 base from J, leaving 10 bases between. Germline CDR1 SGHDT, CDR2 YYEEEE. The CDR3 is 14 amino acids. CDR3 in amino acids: CASSSTRENTEAFF. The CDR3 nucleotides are TGTGCCAGCAGCTCGACCAGGGAGAACACTGAAGCTTTCTTT.

CDR3 coding DNA: TGTGCCAGCAGCCGGGGGGGCCACGTCAATGAGCAGTTCTTC. Translating gives CASSRGGHVNEQFF. V and J are TRBV5-4 and TRBJ2-1; 8 positions match TRBD2. CDR1 SGHNT and CDR2 YYREEE come from the germline V gene (reference sequence). The CDR3 runs 14 residues. V lost 4 bases to trimming and J lost 6 bases; unmatched junction nucleotides: 6.

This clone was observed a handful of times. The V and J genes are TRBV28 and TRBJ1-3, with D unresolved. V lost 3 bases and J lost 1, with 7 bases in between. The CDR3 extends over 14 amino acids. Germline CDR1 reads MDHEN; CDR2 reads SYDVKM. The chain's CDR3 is CASSFWESGNTIYF. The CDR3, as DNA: TGTGCCAGCAGTTTCTGGGAATCTGGAAACACCATATATTTT.

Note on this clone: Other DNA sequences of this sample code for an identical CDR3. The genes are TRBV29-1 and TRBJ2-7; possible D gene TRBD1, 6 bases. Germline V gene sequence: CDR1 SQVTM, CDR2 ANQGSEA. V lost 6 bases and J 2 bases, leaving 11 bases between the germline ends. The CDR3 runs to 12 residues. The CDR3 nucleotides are TGCAGCGTAGCAGGGGTTCCCTACGAGCAGTACTTC. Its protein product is CSVAGVPYEQYF.

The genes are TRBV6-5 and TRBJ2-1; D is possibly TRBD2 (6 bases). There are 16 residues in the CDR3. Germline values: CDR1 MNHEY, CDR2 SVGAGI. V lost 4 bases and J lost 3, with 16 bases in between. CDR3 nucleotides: TGTGCCAGCAGTTCCCTCGGGACTCGCCACTACAATGAGCAGTTCTTC. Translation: CASSSLGTRHYNEQFF.

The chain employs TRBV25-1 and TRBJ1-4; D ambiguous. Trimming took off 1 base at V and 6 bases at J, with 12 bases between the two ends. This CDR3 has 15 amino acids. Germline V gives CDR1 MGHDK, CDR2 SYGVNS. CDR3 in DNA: TGTGCCAGCAGTGAATGGTTAGGGAGGGATGAAAAACTGTTTTTT. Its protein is CASSEWLGRDEKLFF.

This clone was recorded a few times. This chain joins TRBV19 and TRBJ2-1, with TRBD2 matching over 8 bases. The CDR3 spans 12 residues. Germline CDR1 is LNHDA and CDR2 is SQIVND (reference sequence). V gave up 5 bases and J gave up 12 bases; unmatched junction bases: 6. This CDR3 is CASSDGLAWQFF. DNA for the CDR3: TGTGCCAGTAGTGACGGACTAGCCTGGCAGTTCTTC.